This T cell receptor (beta chain) was captured in a study of blood T cell repertoires in COVID-19. Study-level information: Collection of acute and convalescent COVID-19 samples took place in the United States, Italy and Spain. PBMCs, B-cell-depleted T cells, or T cells provided the cDNA or gDNA that made up the material.

The germline V gene has CDR1 SGHRS and CDR2 YFSETQ. The CDR3 contains 16 residues. V was pared by 0 bases and J by 1 base, with 13 bases between. This clone was detected only once. Methods used by the authors: Amplification of reference gene primers provided the estimated nucleated cell counts. Profiling relied on immunoSEQ multiplex PCR, and the TCRdb table lists in-frame clones only, not all of them. The V and J calls and clone size come from that table; D and trimming were worked out from the DNA. This sample has around 65,000 clones; 80% to 85% occur once, and the top ten carry about 12%. This chain uses TRBV5-1 with TRBJ2-5; a weak D match, TRBD2 (6 bases). The receptor was isolated from a human donor in a cohort sampled during active COVID-19. Specimen: peripheral blood. CDR3 loop: CASSLEPLAPQETQYF. The CDR3 nucleotides are TGCGCCAGCAGCTTGGAACCTCTAGCGCCCCAAGAGACCCAGTACTTC. The full variable domain, with the rest looked up from reference TRBV5-1 and TRBJ2-5, is KAGVTQTPRYLIKTRGQQVTLSCSPISGHRSVSWYQQTPGQGLQFLFEYFSETQRNKGNFPGRFSGRQFSNSRSEMNVSTLELGDSALYLCASSLEPLAPQETQYFGPGTRLLVL.